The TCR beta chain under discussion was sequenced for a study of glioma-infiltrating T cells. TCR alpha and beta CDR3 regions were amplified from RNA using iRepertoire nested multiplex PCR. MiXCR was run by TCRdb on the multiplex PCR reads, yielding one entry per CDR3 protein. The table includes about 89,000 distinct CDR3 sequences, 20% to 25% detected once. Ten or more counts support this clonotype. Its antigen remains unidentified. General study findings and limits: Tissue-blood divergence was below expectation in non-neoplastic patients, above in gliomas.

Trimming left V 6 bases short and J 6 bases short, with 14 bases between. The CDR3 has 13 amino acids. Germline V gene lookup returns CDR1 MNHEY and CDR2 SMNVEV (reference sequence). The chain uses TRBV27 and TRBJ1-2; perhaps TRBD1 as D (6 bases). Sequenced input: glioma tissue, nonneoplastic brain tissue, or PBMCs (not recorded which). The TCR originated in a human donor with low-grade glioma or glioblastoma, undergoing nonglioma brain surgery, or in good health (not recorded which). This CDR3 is CASRGWDNDGYTF. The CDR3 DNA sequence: TGTGCCAGCAGGGGATGGGACAACGATGGCTACACCTTC.